Listed here is a single T cell receptor beta chain. Libraries were prepared by immunoSEQ multiplex PCR; TCRdb keeps only in-frame clonotypes and omits some of them. The sample has tens of thousands of clones; about 86% are singletons. The sample originates from a study of OX40 agonist ivuxolimab in advanced cancers. The source is an adult with an advanced solid tumor such as melanoma, head and neck, liver or kidney cancer. Sequencing used CD4+ or CD8+ T cells sorted from blood, obtained in a trial of the OX40 agonist ivuxolimab.

Here the CDR3 reads CASSSKDRGGPTIFIYGYTF. In nucleotides, the CDR3 is TGTGCCAGCAGTAGTAAAGATAGGGGGGGTCCTACCATTTTCATCTATGGCTACACCTTC. The chain carries TRBV28 and TRBJ1-2; D perhaps matches TRBD1 (6 bases). Per germline, CDR1 MDHEN and CDR2 SYDVKM. This CDR3 region has 20 residues. The germline V and J ends were trimmed by 5 bases and 4 bases, with 32 bases remaining between them.